This TCR beta chain was identified in a study of radiotherapy plus CTLA-4 blockade in lung cancer (dated by TCRdb to 2017 to 2018). A note on the overall study: Among enrolled patients, under 20% had an objective response and 31% reached disease control.

The study at large found these results: After treatment with radiotherapy and ipilimumab, TCR clones that originated in tumors expanded in peripheral blood. Early dynamic changes in blood T cell clones, together with increased serum interferon-beta after radiation, were reported as the strongest predictors of response.

Taken from cysteine to phenylalanine, the CDR3 has 15 residues. Only the CDR3 portion is preserved as DNA: 45 bases, with reading frame beginning at the first base. Between the V and J ends, shortened by 3 bases and 6 bases respectively, the junction contains 15 bases. The germline V gene specifies SGHTA as CDR1 and FQGNSA as CDR2. Receptor amplification or capture employed the immunoSEQ multiplex PCR assay. Here the immuneACCESS table is served through TCRdb, limited to in-frame sequences with V and J called. Missing clones are a known gap in these copies; in checked studies unresolved V genes cover under half, and the rest lacks a known reason. The sample contains 60,000 to 75,000 clones, approximately 76% of them found a single time. Clones ranked in the top ten supply roughly 15% of the sample. On this clone: This receptor's antigen is unknown. Base qualities were left out, and no much larger clone turns up one base away.

Focal radiation therapy combined with CTLA-4 blockade (ipilimumab) was tested in patients with chemo-refractory metastatic non-small-cell lung cancer. The chain links TRBV7-2 with TRBJ1-5; no D segment can be confidently identified. The sequenced sample was peripheral blood, obtained from a patient treated with radiotherapy plus ipilimumab. This TCR was sampled from a human donor with non-small cell lung cancer whose response to radiotherapy plus ipilimumab could not be evaluated. Some clones in this sample may be carry-over from other donors' samples. The DNA sequence is as follows: TGTGCCAGCAGCTTTGACCGATACGGAGGTCAGCCCCAGCATTTT. It codes for CASSFDRYGGQPQHF.